Listed below are T cell receptor beta chains from one sample, sequenced in a study of spatial heterogeneity in lung cancer. MiXCR was run by TCRdb on the 5' RACE reads, yielding one entry per CDR3 protein. This sample carries about 28,000 distinct CDR3 sequences, approximately 6.5% of them seen once, and the ten largest clones take almost 25%. This specimen consisted of lung tumor tissue, obtained at surgery. These receptors were collected from a male donor with early-stage non-small cell lung cancer. The CDR3 runs from the conserved cysteine through the conserved F or W. D genes are given only for firm matches. Clone size is not always given. Where it is, it says once, few, many or a class for expanded clones.

TRBV7-4	.	TRBJ2-2	few	TGTGCCAGCAGCTTAGCGCTAAAACGGTTTACCGGGGAGCTGTTTTTT	CASSLALKRFTGELFF
TRBV20-1	.	TRBJ2-3	few	TGCAGTGCTAGAGACCGGGTCAGAGGGGCAGATACGCAGTATTTT	CSARDRVRGADTQYF
TRBV14	.	TRBJ1-2	.	TGTGCCAGCAGCCAAGCGGCCTATGGCTACACCTTC	CASSQAAYGYTF
TRBV6-5	TRBD1	TRBJ1-5	many	TGTGCCAGCAGGAGGGACAGGGCGATCAATCAGCCCCAGCATTTT	CASRRDRAINQPQHF
TRBV9	.	TRBJ2-2	many	TGTGCCAGCAGCCTCCCGTCCGGGACAATGAACACCGGGGAGCTGTTTTTT	CASSLPSGTMNTGELFF
TRBV24-1	TRBD1	TRBJ2-3	many	TGTGCCACCAGTGATTGGGACCGGGACAGGGGGCGACTCACAGATACGCAGTATTTT	CATSDWDRDRGRLTDTQYF
TRBV11-2	TRBD2	TRBJ2-3	few	TGTGCCAGCAGCTCCGGGGGGTTGGATACGCAGTATTTT	CASSSGGLDTQYF
TRBV20-1	TRBD1	TRBJ2-2	few	TGCAGTGCTACACGAAGGGGGCGCCGCACCGGGGAGCTGTTTTTT	CSATRRGRRTGELFF
TRBV10-3	TRBD1	TRBJ2-1	many	TGTGCCATCAGCGGCCCGGGACAGGGGGTAGGTGTGGTCTATGAGCAGTTCTTC	CAISGPGQGVGVVYEQFF
TRBV6-2/TRBV6-3	.	TRBJ1-2	many	TGTGCCAGCAGTTACGTACTGGAATCGTACTATGGCTACACCTTC	CASSYVLESYYGYTF
TRBV14	.	TRBJ1-1	many	TGTGCCAGCAGGCCACTTGGGGGCACTGAAGCTTTCTTT	CASRPLGGTEAFF
TRBV20-1	.	TRBJ2-1	many	TGCAGTGCTCACCCGGACCCTTATAATGAGCAGTTCTTC	CSAHPDPYNEQFF
TRBV7-9	.	TRBJ1-2	many	TGTGCCAGCAGCCAACAGGCAGCTAACTATGGCTACACCTTC	CASSQQAANYGYTF
TRBV5-1	TRBD1	TRBJ2-7	few	TGCGCCAGCAGCCACGGGACAGTCTCCGAGCAGTACTTC	CASSHGTVSEQYF
TRBV18	TRBD1	TRBJ1-3	.	TGTGCCAGCTCACCCAAACAGGGGCCCTCGTTTACTGGAAACACCATATATTTT	CASSPKQGPSFTGNTIYF
TRBV4-3	.	TRBJ2-1	medium-sized	TGCGCCAGCAGCCAAGAATCACTAAGGAGGGGAGAGCAGTTCTTC	CASSQESLRRGEQFF
TRBV16	TRBD1	TRBJ2-7	many	TGTGCCAGCAGCCCCGACAGGGGTTTCGGGCAGTACTTC	CASSPDRGFGQYF
TRBV21-1	.	TRBJ2-7	few	TGTGCCAGCAGCAAAGGTAGCGGTGGCGGCTACGAGCAGTACTTC	CASSKGSGGGYEQYF
TRBV2	.	TRBJ2-2	medium-sized	TGTGCCAGCAGGGGCCCCGGGGAGCTGTTTTTT	CASRGPGELFF
TRBV7-2	.	TRBJ1-2	many	TGTGCCAGCAGCCAACAGGGACCGACCTATGGCTACACCTTC	CASSQQGPTYGYTF
TRBV3-1	TRBD1	TRBJ1-5	few	TGTGCCAGCAGCCACAGGGGGTTGCATCAGCCCCAGCATTTT	CASSHRGLHQPQHF
TRBV20-1	TRBD1	TRBJ1-5	many	TGCAGTGCTACCTCCGGGACAGTCAATCAGCCCCAGCATTTT	CSATSGTVNQPQHF
TRBV29-1	.	TRBJ2-2	many	TGCAGCGTTGAAGGAGGTCGAGGGGAGCTGTTTTTT	CSVEGGRGELFF
TRBV20-1	.	TRBJ2-7	.	TGCAGTGCTAGAGTACTCCCTGAGGACGAGCAGTACTTC	CSARVLPEDEQYF